The rows below give T cell receptor beta chains drawn from one sample of a study of cytomegalovirus exposure and HLA in healthy donors. The repertoire was sequenced with immunoSEQ multiplex PCR; TCRdb's copy has only in-frame clones and lacks some. Counted here are 180,000 or so clones, 9.5% occurring once; the ten biggest clones make up 1% to 1.5%. The sequenced material came from PBMCs. The source is a woman aged 25-40 years in good health and CMV-seropositive. Each CDR3 is given with its conserved first and last residue.

V: TRBV6-1
J: TRBJ2-2
CDR3: CASSLPEGTGELFF

V: TRBV4-2
J: TRBJ1-2
CDR3: CASSQGGGYTF

V: TRBV9
J: TRBJ2-7
CDR3: CASSVGSGRPYEQYF

V: TRBV7-8
J: TRBJ2-1
CDR3: CASSFPLGQGLYNEPFF

V: TRBV10-3
J: TRBJ1-5
CDR3: CAISDTGKRGNQPQHF

V: TRBV2
J: TRBJ2-1
CDR3: CASSRLAGGNNEQFF

V: TRBV6-5
J: TRBJ1-5
CDR3: CASSYSMTGSQPQHF

V: TRBV4-2
J: TRBJ2-3
CDR3: CASSQGLAGTDTQYF

V: TRBV5-1
J: TRBJ2-3
CDR3: CASSPTATVIPSTDTQYF

V: TRBV29-1
J: TRBJ2-7
CDR3: CSASLAGGTSYEQYF

V: TRBV5-1
J: TRBJ1-4
CDR3: CASSRTGQGVNEKLFF

V: TRBV5-1
J: TRBJ2-5
CDR3: CASSLFLQETQYF

V: TRBV29-1
J: TRBJ2-7
CDR3: CSVADRVGYEQYF

V: TRBV6-5
J: TRBJ2-7
CDR3: CASSYGQGYRSYEQYF

V: TRBV30
J: TRBJ2-3
CDR3: CAWTLADGTRINTQYF

V: TRBV5-1
J: TRBJ1-4
CDR3: CASSIGGEKLFF

V: TRBV6-1
J: TRBJ2-7
CDR3: CASSGPSGAFYEQYF

V: TRBV30
J: TRBJ2-1
CDR3: CAWSGLAIYNEQFF

V: TRBV2
J: TRBJ2-5
CDR3: CASSVGPGRARGGGETQYF

V: TRBV12-5
J: -
CDR3: CASGKSPGEQYF

V: TRBV19
J: TRBJ1-1
CDR3: CASDGGREANTEAFF

V: TRBV7-9
J: TRBJ1-1
CDR3: CASSRQGNTEAFF

V: TRBV25-1
J: TRBJ2-7
CDR3: CASTETSGRQYF

V: TRBV2
J: TRBJ2-3
CDR3: CASTGTSGSTDTQYF

V: TRBV27
J: TRBJ2-1
CDR3: CASSKTPAGIYNEQFF

V: TRBV9
J: TRBJ1-1
CDR3: CASSVLTGFGTEAFF

V: TRBV5-4
J: TRBJ2-7
CDR3: CASSLAGVAGYYEQYF

V: TRBV5-1
J: TRBJ1-4
CDR3: CASSSGTSSLNEKLFF

V: TRBV9
J: TRBJ2-7
CDR3: CASSLSTGTSAYEQYF

V: TRBV28
J: TRBJ2-6
CDR3: CAAKPGLSGANVLTF

V: TRBV7-6
J: TRBJ2-1
CDR3: CASTLGVYNEQFF

V: TRBV7-3
J: TRBJ1-4
CDR3: CASSDRPQGKLFF

V: TRBV30
J: TRBJ2-7
CDR3: CAWSVLPLPLEQYF

V: TRBV4-1
J: TRBJ1-2
CDR3: CASSAPNGGYTF

V: TRBV27
J: TRBJ2-7
CDR3: CASSFTGQGPSYEQYF